This T cell receptor beta chain was profiled in a study of CD8 T cells in ankylosing spondylitis. Study-level points and caveats: For ankylosing spondylitis blood, a TCR beta motif of eight or nine highly homologous variants appeared characteristic.

As for this clonotype: Antigen unknown.

MiXCR, applied by TCRdb to the 5' RACE reads, yields one record per CDR3 protein. The table records roughly 370,000 distinct CDR3 sequences, 20% to 25% of them present only once. The germline V gene has CDR1 SQVTM and CDR2 ANQGSEA. Trimming stripped 6 bases from V and 0 bases from J, with 9 bases between. The CDR3 consists of 13 residues. The sequencing sample was made of blood, either unsorted or a sorted T cell fraction (not recorded which). The genes are TRBV29-1 and TRBJ1-5; no definite D call. This sequence was found in a male donor with ankylosing spondylitis. The CDR3 sequence is CSVADSSNQPQHF. DNA for the CDR3: TGCAGCGTGGCAGATTCTAGCAATCAGCCCCAGCATTTT.